Below, 25 T cell receptor beta chains from the same sample are listed, as sequenced in a study of T-cell memory formation after mild COVID-19. TCRdb used MiXCR to reprocess the 5' RACE reads, holding one entry per CDR3 protein. The data hold 250,000 to 350,000 distinct CDR3 sequences, with 14% observed a single time. Sequences were obtained from PBMCs or a T cell subset sorted from them (not recorded which). These receptors came from a man between 18 and 35 years old who had mild COVID-19 (a few samples of this study predate the infection). Cell type and time point are not known.

The chain is built from TRBV7-9 and TRBJ1-4; D is unresolved. Germline V gene data show CDR1 as SEHNR and CDR2 as FQNEAQ (reference sequence). This CDR3 contains 15 residues. V was clipped by 6 bases and J by 0 bases, with 11 bases between them. In DNA, the CDR3 is TGTGCCAGCAGTCGAGCGAGTGCAACTAATGAAAAACTGTTTTTT. As protein: CASSRASATNEKLFF.

This clonotype was found many times. The rearrangement joins TRBV4-2 to TRBJ2-1, with TRBD1 identical over 7 bases. The CDR3 is made up of 16 amino acids. Germline CDR1 reads LGHNA; CDR2 reads YNFKEQ. The V gene end was trimmed by 3 bases and the J gene end by 1 base; junction bases not matched to a gene: 6. CDR3 loop: CASSQGTGASYNEQFF. The CDR3 nucleotides read TGTGCCAGCAGCCAGGGAACAGGGGCGTCCTACAATGAGCAGTTCTTC.

The CDR3 here is CASSPWGLAGGQETQYF. CDR3 DNA: TGTGCCAGCAGCCCGTGGGGACTAGCGGGGGGCCAAGAGACCCAGTACTTC. The rearrangement links TRBV7-6 to TRBJ2-5; 15 nucleotides align to TRBD2. V was clipped by 5 bases and J by 1 base; unmatched bases: 5. Germline V gene lookup returns CDR1 SGHVS and CDR2 FNYEAQ. This CDR3 has 17 residues.

This clonotype appeared a few times. The rearrangement links TRBV29-1 to TRBJ1-1, with D unresolved. The V end lost 5 bases, the J end lost 0 bases, and 10 bases lay between the germline ends. The CDR3 spans 13 residues. Germline values: CDR1 SQVTM, CDR2 ANQGSEA. This chain's CDR3 is CSVPQQMNTEAFF. In DNA form, the CDR3 reads TGCAGCGTTCCTCAACAGATGAACACTGAAGCTTTCTTT.

This clonotype was seen more than once but under ten times. This rearrangement joins TRBV4-1 to TRBJ2-5; 9 positions agree with TRBD2. Germline V gene data show CDR1 as MGHRA and CDR2 as YSYEKL. Trimming removed 1 base from V and 3 bases from J; junction bases left unmatched: 6. The CDR3 length is 16 residues. CDR3 DNA sequence: TGCGCCAGCAGCCAAGGCCGGACTAGCGAAAAAGAGACCCAGTACTTC. Translation gives CASSQGRTSEKETQYF.

In its sample, this clonotype was seen a few times. The genes are TRBV18 and TRBJ1-1; a possible D gene is TRBD1 (6 bases). Deletions cut 3 bases from V and 11 bases from J, with 16 bases between. This CDR3 is built from 13 residues. Germline CDR1 is KGHSH and CDR2 is LQKENI. The CDR3 bases are TGTGCCAGCTCACCCTCGGACAGCCGAGGGGCTTTCTTT. Its translation is CASSPSDSRGAFF.

This clonotype came up a few times. The rearrangement uses TRBV3-1 and TRBJ2-4; the D is unclear. The CDR3 is made up of 12 amino acids. Trimming removed 3 bases at V and 6 bases at J, with 6 bases between. The germline V gene has CDR1 LGHDT and CDR2 YNNKEL (reference sequence). CDR3 bases: TGTGCCAGCAGCCAGCTTTTAAACATTCAGTACTTC. It codes for CASSQLLNIQYF.

The chain has TRBV4-3 and TRBJ2-2; 8 bases are shared with TRBD1. Per the germline V gene, CDR1 is LGHNA and CDR2 is YSLEER. The CDR3 consists of 16 residues. J lost 6 bases, V lost 1 base, and 7 bases had no gene match. CDR3 protein: CASSQGPQGAAGELFF. The CDR3 DNA follows: TGCGCCAGCAGCCAAGGACCCCAGGGGGCGGCCGGGGAGCTGTTTTTT.

This rearrangement joins TRBV9 to TRBJ2-2; 7 nucleotides match TRBD2. V gave up 0 bases and J gave up 4 bases; unmatched junction bases: 12. In germline, CDR1 is SGDLS, CDR2 YYNGEE. The CDR3 loop spans 18 amino acids. The CDR3, as DNA: TGTGCCAGCAGCGTAGATTGGCGGTCTAGCGGATTCACCGGGGAGCTGTTTTTT. Protein sequence: CASSVDWRSSGFTGELFF.

The chain couples TRBV18 to TRBJ2-7; 13 bases map to TRBD2. J gave up 7 bases and V 5 bases, and 8 bases lay outside the gene matches. Germline CDR1 reads KGHSH; CDR2 reads LQKENI. CDR3 size: 15 residues. The CDR3 DNA sequence: TGTGCCAGCTCATCGACTAGCGGGGGGTTAAGAGAGCAGTACTTC. This gives the protein CASSSTSGGLREQYF.

V and J are TRBV6-2 or TRBV6-3 and TRBJ2-3; D remains unclear. Looked up from germline, CDR1 is MNHEY and CDR2 is SVGEGT. The CDR3 loop spans 12 amino acids. Trimming stripped 4 bases from V and 9 bases from J, with 11 bases between. CDR3 residues: CASSSGGRTQYF. DNA of the CDR3: TGTGCCAGCAGTTCAGGTGGACGAACGCAGTATTTT.

The chain carries TRBV6-6 and TRBJ2-7; 7 nucleotides align to TRBD2. V was pared by 6 bases and J by 7 bases, with 9 bases of the junction left unmatched. This CDR3 contains 13 residues. Germline values: CDR1 MNHNY, CDR2 SVGAGI (reference sequence). The CDR3 here is CASSPPGRWEQYV. The DNA for the CDR3 is TGTGCCAGCAGCCCACCCGGGAGGTGGGAGCAGTACGTC.

The rearrangement joins TRBV6-2 or TRBV6-3 to TRBJ2-3, with 9 bases that match TRBD1. CDR1 MNHEY and CDR2 SVGEGT come from the germline V gene. This CDR3 comprises 17 residues. V shed 0 bases, J shed 5 bases, and the junction held 9 bases outside the gene matches. CDR3 nucleotide sequence: TGTGCCAGCAGTTACTCGAACCGGGACAGGGAAGGAGATACGCAGTATTTT. This sequence encodes CASSYSNRDREGDTQYF.

The chain recombines TRBV9 with TRBJ2-7; D gene uncertain. V shed 4 bases and J shed 6 bases, with 14 bases lying between them. CDR3 length: 13 residues. CDR1 and CDR2 (germline): SGDLS, YYNGEE. The CDR3 sequence: CASSLAPPSEQYF. DNA for the CDR3: TGTGCCAGCAGCCTCGCACCTCCTTCCGAGCAGTACTTC. The whole variable domain, remainder taken from reference TRBV9 and TRBJ2-7, is DSGVTQTPKHLITATGQRVTLRCSPRSGDLSVYWYQQSLDQGLQFLIQYYNGEERAKGNILERFSAQQFPDLHSELNLSSLELGDSALYFCASSLAPPSEQYFGPGTRLTVT.

The rearrangement uses TRBV5-1 and TRBJ1-4; D uncertain. The germline V gene has CDR1 SGHRS and CDR2 YFSETQ. The CDR3 length is 15 residues. Trimming cost V 0 bases and J 1 base, with 7 bases left between them. The CDR3: CASSLEARTNEKLFF. The CDR3 nucleotides read TGCGCCAGCAGCTTGGAAGCCAGAACTAATGAAAAACTGTTTTTT.

This clonotype has more than one count but fewer than ten. This sequence joins TRBV3-1 and TRBJ1-5; D gene uncertain. Germline assignment: CDR1 LGHDT and CDR2 YNNKEL (reference sequence). V was pared by 1 base and J by 3 bases, with 10 bases between. This CDR3 region has 15 residues. The CDR3 reads CASSQGGWNNQPQHF. The CDR3 DNA reads as TGTGCCAGCAGCCAAGGTGGGTGGAACAATCAGCCCCAGCATTTT.

In this sample, this clonotype turned up a few times. This chain connects TRBV7-2 to TRBJ2-3, with D possibly matching TRBD1 (6 bases). Germline lookup yields CDR1 SGHTA and CDR2 FQGNSA. V was cut by 5 bases and J by 1 base, with 19 bases left in between. The CDR3 extends over 17 amino acids. CDR3 in amino acids: CASSQGPVGSGTDTQYF. The CDR3, as DNA: TGTGCCAGCAGCCAGGGGCCCGTGGGTTCAGGCACAGATACGCAGTATTTT.

This clonotype has just a few counts. The junction departs from the called germline gene at one end, perhaps through a read error. The chain combines TRBV7-9 with TRBJ2-5, with TRBD1 matching 10 bases. Germline V gene sequence: CDR1 SEHNR, CDR2 FQNEAQ (reference sequence). The CDR3 is 16 residues long. The CDR3 coding sequence is TGTGCCGGCAGCCCAGCGGGACAGGGGATATCAGAGACCCAGTACTTC. Residues: CAGSPAGQGISETQYF.

The V call is TRBV7-2, the J call TRBJ1-3; no reliable D call. CDR3 length: 14 residues. The V gene lost 7 bases and the J gene lost 3 bases, with 13 bases spanning the gap. The germline CDR1 and CDR2 sequences are SGHTA and FQGNSA. The CDR3 loop is CASIKSDFGNTIYF. The CDR3 DNA sequence: TGTGCCAGCATAAAGTCCGATTTTGGAAACACCATATATTTT. The full variable domain, with the rest looked up from reference TRBV7-2 and TRBJ1-3, is GAGVSQSPSNKVTEKGKDVELRCDPISGHTALYWYRQSLGQGLEFLIYFQGNSAPDKSGLPSDRFSAERTGGSVSTLTIQRTQQEDSAVYLCASIKSDFGNTIYFGEGSWLTVV.

In its sample, this clonotype was seen many times. DNA of the CDR3: TGTGCCAGCAGTTTAGCAGAGAATCAGCCCCAGCATTTT. Amino acids: CASSLAENQPQHF. The chain is built from TRBV12-3 or TRBV12-4 and TRBJ1-5; D unclear. The ends were cut back, 0 bases at V and 4 bases at J, with 4 bases in the middle. The CDR3 has 13 residues.

The chain uses TRBV24-1 and TRBJ1-2, with D possibly TRBD1 on 6 matching bases. Trimming took 3 bases from V and 5 from J, leaving 12 bases between them. Germline V gives CDR1 KGHDR, CDR2 SFDVKD. The CDR3 has 14 amino acids. CDR3 loop: CATSDGTSSYGYTF. CDR3 nucleotides: TGTGCCACCAGTGATGGGACATCGTCATATGGCTACACCTTC.

Only a few counts were recorded for this clonotype. This chain joins TRBV4-3 and TRBJ1-2; D gene unclear. V was pared by 1 base and J by 2 bases, with 11 bases between. Germline assignment: CDR1 LGHNA and CDR2 YSLEER. There are 15 residues in the CDR3. Written as DNA, the CDR3 is TGCGCCAGCAGCCAAGTCCGAGGCGGAAACTATGGCTACACCTTC. Its protein is CASSQVRGGNYGYTF.

The chain is built from TRBV12-3 or TRBV12-4 and TRBJ2-1; perhaps TRBD2 as D (6 bases). Trimming shortened V by 7 bases and J by 9 bases, and 19 bases separated the two germline ends. The CDR3 is made up of 14 amino acids. In DNA, the CDR3 is TGTGCCAGCACGCGATTGATGCGGGAAGGTGAGCAGTTCTTC. It is translated as CASTRLMREGEQFF.

In this sample, this clonotype turned up once. J is TRBJ2-5 and V is TRBV29-1; tentatively, D is TRBD1 (6 bases). V was pared by 6 bases and J by 2 bases, with 13 bases between. The CDR3 runs 13 residues. Germline CDR1 SQVTM, CDR2 ANQGSEA. The CDR3: CSVRGQIQETQYF. CDR3 sequence (DNA): TGCAGCGTCCGTGGACAGATACAAGAGACCCAGTACTTC.

V and J are TRBV6-2 or TRBV6-3 and TRBJ2-7, with D perhaps matching TRBD1 (6 bases). The CDR3 loop spans 13 amino acids. From germline, CDR1 is MNHEY and CDR2 SVGEGT. Deletions cut 5 bases from V and 2 bases from J, with 10 bases between. DNA for the CDR3: TGTGCCAGCAGTGCACAGGGACCCTACGAGCAGTACTTC. Protein sequence: CASSAQGPYEQYF.